This T cell receptor (beta chain) was identified during a study of OX40 agonist ivuxolimab in advanced cancers. For the study at large: Prior anti-PD-1, anti-PD-L1 or anti-CTLA-4 therapy was allowed; over 30% had some.

Germline values: CDR1 SGHRS, CDR2 YFSETQ. The CDR3 spans 15 residues. The V gene lost 4 bases and the J gene lost 4 bases, with 15 bases spanning the gap. Study-wide findings and caveats: CD4+ and CD8+ blood T cells expanded clonally by week 6 at 0.1 to 3.0 mg/kg. Expanded clones were, on average, more numerous in CD8+ T cells than in CD4+.

Repertoires were generated with immunoSEQ multiplex PCR, while TCRdb's copy carries only in-frame clones and drops some. The sample holds some 83,000 clones; 86% are singletons and the top ten take 0.76%. About this clone itself: Its antigen remains unknown.

The TCR sequence derives from an adult with an advanced solid tumor such as melanoma, head and neck, liver or kidney cancer. This specimen was CD4+ or CD8+ T cells sorted from blood, taken in a trial of the OX40 agonist ivuxolimab. This sequence joins TRBV5-1 and TRBJ2-1, with a tentative D call TRBD2 (6 bases). As DNA, the CDR3 is TGCGCCAGCAGCACCGGGACTGGGGGGTACAATGAGCAGTTCTTC. Translating gives CASSTGTGGYNEQFF. The whole variable domain, filled in from reference TRBV5-1 and TRBJ2-1, reads KAGVTQTPRYLIKTRGQQVTLSCSPISGHRSVSWYQQTPGQGLQFLFEYFSETQRNKGNFPGRFSGRQFSNSRSEMNVSTLELGDSALYLCASSTGTGGYNEQFFGPGTRLTVL.